The 5 T cell receptor beta chains presented below share a single source sample, sequenced in a study of OX40 agonist ivuxolimab in advanced cancers. Some clones are missing from TCRdb's copy, which holds only in-frame ones; the method was immunoSEQ multiplex PCR. This sample has roughly 100,000 clones, with 90% found just once. This specimen was CD4+ or CD8+ T cells sorted from blood, taken in a trial of the OX40 agonist ivuxolimab. The receptors stem from an adult with an advanced solid tumor such as melanoma, head and neck, liver or kidney cancer.

CDR3 nucleotide sequence: TGTGCCAGCAGTCACCTACAGGGAAGCGGCAATCAGCCCCAGCATTTT. Encoded protein: CASSHLQGSGNQPQHF. The chain is built from TRBV6-6 and TRBJ1-5; D is perhaps TRBD1 (6 bases). Trimming pared 5 bases from V and 2 bases from J, leaving 16 bases between. This CDR3 comprises 16 residues. Germline V gives CDR1 MNHNY, CDR2 SVGAGI (reference sequence).

The chain uses TRBV28 and TRBJ2-7, with unresolved D. The CDR3 sequence is 11 residues long. V was shortened by 11 bases and J by 3 bases, with 11 bases between the two germline ends. CDR1 MDHEN and CDR2 SYDVKM come from the germline V gene. The DNA for the CDR3 is TGTGCCTCCCAAGGGCACTACGAGCAGTACTTC. Its translation is CASQGHYEQYF.

V is TRBV7-2 and J is TRBJ2-1; possible D gene TRBD2, 7 bases. Between the trimmed V and J ends, which lost 3 bases and 0 bases, there was a span of 12 bases. The CDR3 is 16 amino acids. Germline CDR1 reads SGHTA; CDR2 reads FQGNSA. Here the CDR3 DNA reads TGTGCCAGCAGCTTCGGGGGGCTGAGCTCCTACAATGAGCAGTTCTTC. It encodes CASSFGGLSSYNEQFF.

The genes are TRBV5-1 and TRBJ2-3, with a tentative D call TRBD1 (6 bases). Trimming pared 1 base from V and 4 bases from J, leaving 10 bases between. The germline gives CDR1 SGHRS, CDR2 YFSETQ. CDR3 size: 14 residues. This CDR3 is CASSLTGSPDTQYF. CDR3 DNA sequence: TGCGCCAGCAGCTTGACAGGGTCCCCAGATACGCAGTATTTT. Using reference TRBV5-1 and TRBJ2-3 for the parts outside the CDR3, the full variable domain is KAGVTQTPRYLIKTRGQQVTLSCSPISGHRSVSWYQQTPGQGLQFLFEYFSETQRNKGNFPGRFSGRQFSNSRSEMNVSTLELGDSALYLCASSLTGSPDTQYFGPGTRLTVL.

V usage is TRBV5-4 and J usage is TRBJ2-7; 8 bases agree with TRBD1. From germline, CDR1 is SGHNT and CDR2 YYREEE (reference sequence). The CDR3 extends over 11 amino acids. V trimming: 5 bases; J trimming: 13 bases; junction bases outside the gene matches: 8. As DNA, the CDR3 is TGTGCCAGCAGTCGCCAGGACAGGGACTACTTC. Its translation: CASSRQDRDYF.